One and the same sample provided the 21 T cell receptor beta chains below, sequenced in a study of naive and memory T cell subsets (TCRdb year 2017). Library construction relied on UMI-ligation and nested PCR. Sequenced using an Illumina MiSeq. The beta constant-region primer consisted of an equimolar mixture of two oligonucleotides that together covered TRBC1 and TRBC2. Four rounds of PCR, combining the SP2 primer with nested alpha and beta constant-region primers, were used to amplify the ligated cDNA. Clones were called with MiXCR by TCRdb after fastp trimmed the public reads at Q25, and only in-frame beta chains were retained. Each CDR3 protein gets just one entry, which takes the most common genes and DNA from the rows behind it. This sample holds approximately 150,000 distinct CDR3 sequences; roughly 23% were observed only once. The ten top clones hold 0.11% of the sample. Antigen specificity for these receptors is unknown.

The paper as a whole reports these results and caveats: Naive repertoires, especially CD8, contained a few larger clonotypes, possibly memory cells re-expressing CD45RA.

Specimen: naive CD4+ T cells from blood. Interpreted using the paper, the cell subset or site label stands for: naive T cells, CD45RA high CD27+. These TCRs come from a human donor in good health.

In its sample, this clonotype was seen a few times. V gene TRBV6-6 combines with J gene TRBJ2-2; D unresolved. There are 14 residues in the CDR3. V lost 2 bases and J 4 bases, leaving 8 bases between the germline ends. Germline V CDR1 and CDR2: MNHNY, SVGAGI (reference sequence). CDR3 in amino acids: CASSYHGITGELFF. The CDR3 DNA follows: TGTGCCAGCAGTTACCATGGGATCACCGGGGAGCTGTTTTTT.

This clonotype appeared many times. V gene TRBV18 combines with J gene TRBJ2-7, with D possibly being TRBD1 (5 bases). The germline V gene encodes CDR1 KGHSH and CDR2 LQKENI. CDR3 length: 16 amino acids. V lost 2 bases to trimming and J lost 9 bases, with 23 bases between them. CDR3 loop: CASSPTGSTVSTGQYF. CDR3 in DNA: TGTGCCAGCTCACCAACAGGCTCGACAGTGTCTACGGGGCAGTACTTC.

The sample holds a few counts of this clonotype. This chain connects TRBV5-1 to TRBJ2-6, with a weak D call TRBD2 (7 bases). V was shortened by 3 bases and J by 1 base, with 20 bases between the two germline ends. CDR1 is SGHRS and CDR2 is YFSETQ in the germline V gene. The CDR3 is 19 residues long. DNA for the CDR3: TGCGCCAGCAGCTGGGGAGGGAACAGGGAAATTTCTGGGGCCAACGTCCTGACTTTC. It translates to CASSWGGNREISGANVLTF.

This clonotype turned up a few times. The CDR3 DNA is TGTGCCAGCAGCTTACCTCAGGGGGCTTACGAGCAGTACTTC. Translating it yields CASSLPQGAYEQYF. The chain recombines TRBV7-9 with TRBJ2-7, with TRBD1 identical over 8 bases. The length of the CDR3 is 14 residues. The germline V gene encodes CDR1 SEHNR and CDR2 FQNEAQ (reference sequence). Unmatched junction bases numbered 4, after V lost 2 bases and J lost 4 bases.

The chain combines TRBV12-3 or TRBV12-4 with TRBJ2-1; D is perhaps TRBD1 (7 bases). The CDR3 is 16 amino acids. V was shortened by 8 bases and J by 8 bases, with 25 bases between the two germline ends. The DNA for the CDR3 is TGTGCCAGCGCAAATCGAAGGGGGCTCTGGGGGGATGAGCAGTTCTTC. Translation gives CASANRRGLWGDEQFF.

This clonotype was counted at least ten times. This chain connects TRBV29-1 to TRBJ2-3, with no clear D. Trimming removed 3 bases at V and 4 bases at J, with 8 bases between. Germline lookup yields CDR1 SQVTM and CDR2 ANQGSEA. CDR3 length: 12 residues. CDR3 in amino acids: CSVEAAPDTQYF. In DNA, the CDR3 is TGCAGCGTTGAGGCAGCCCCAGATACGCAGTATTTT.

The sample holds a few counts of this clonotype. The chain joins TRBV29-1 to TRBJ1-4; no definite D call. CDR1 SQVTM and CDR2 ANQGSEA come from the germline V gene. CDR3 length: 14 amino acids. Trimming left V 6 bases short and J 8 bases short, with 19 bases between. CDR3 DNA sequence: TGCAGCGTCCCCCTCGGAGACCGTGAGGAAAAACTGTTTTTT. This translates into CSVPLGDREEKLFF. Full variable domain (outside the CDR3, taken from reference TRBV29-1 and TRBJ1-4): SAVISQKPSRDICQRGTSLTIQCQVDSQVTMMFWYRQQPGQSLTLIATANQGSEATYESGFVIDKFPISRPNLTFSTLTVSNMSPEDSSIYLCSVPLGDREEKLFFGSGTQLSVL.

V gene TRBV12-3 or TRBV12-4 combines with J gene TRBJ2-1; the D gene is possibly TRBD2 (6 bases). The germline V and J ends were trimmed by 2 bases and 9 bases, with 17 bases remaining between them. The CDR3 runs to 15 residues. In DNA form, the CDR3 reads TGTGCCAGCAGTTTACAGGGACTGCCACAAGGTGAGCAGTTCTTC. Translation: CASSLQGLPQGEQFF.

The CDR3 reads CASSSIGTGGVYEQYF. CDR3 in DNA: TGTGCCAGCAGTTCCATAGGGACAGGGGGAGTCTACGAGCAGTACTTC. The chain couples TRBV28 to TRBJ2-7, with 11 nucleotides matching TRBD1. The CDR3 spans 16 residues. Trimming took 4 bases from V and 3 from J; bases not matched to a gene: 8. The V gene's germline CDR1 is MDHEN and CDR2 SYDVKM.

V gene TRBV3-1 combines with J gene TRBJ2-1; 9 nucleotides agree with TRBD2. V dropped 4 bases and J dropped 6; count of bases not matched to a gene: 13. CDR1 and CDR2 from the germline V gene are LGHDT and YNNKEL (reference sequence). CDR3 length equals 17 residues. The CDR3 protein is CASSPWPSGNSGNEQFF. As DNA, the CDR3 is TGTGCCAGCAGCCCCTGGCCTAGCGGGAACTCAGGCAATGAGCAGTTCTTC.

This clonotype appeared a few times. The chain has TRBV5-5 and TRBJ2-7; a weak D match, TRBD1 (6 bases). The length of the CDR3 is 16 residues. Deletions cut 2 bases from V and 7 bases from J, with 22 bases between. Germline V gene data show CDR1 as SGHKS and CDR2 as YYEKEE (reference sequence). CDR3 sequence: CASSFLLDRRQGEQYF. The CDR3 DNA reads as TGTGCCAGCAGCTTCTTACTTGACAGGAGGCAGGGGGAGCAGTACTTC.

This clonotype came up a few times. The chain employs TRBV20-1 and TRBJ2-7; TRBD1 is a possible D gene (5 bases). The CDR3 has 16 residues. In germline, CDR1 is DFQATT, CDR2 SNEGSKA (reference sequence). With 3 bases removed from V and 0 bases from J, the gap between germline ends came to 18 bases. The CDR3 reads CSARYRTRAYSYEQYF. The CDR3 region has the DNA TGCAGTGCTAGGTACCGGACAAGGGCTTACTCCTACGAGCAGTACTTC.

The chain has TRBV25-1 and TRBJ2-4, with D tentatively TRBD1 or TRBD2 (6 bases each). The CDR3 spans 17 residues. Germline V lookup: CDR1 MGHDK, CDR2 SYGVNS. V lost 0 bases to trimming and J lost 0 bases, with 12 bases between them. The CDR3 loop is CASSEYGGGEAKNIQYF. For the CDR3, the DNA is TGTGCCAGCAGTGAATACGGGGGCGGGGAAGCCAAAAACATTCAGTACTTC.

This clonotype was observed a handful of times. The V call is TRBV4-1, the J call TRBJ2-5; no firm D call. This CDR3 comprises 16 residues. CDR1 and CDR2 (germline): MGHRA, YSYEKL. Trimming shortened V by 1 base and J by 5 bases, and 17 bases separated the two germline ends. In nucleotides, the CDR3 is TGCGCCAGCAGCCAAGCGAAGAGTGGTGGGATGGAGACCCAGTACTTC. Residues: CASSQAKSGGMETQYF.

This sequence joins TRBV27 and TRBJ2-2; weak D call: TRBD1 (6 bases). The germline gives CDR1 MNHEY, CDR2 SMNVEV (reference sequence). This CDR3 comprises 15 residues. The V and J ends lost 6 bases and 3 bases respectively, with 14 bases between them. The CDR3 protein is CASSLTGWYTGELFF. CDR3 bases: TGTGCCAGCAGCCTTACAGGGTGGTACACCGGGGAGCTGTTTTTT.

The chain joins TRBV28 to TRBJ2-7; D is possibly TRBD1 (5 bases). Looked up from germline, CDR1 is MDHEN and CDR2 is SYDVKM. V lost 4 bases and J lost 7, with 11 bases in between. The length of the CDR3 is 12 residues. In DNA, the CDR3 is TGTGCCAGCAGTTCTTGGGGCTGGGAGCAGTACTTC. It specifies CASSSWGWEQYF.

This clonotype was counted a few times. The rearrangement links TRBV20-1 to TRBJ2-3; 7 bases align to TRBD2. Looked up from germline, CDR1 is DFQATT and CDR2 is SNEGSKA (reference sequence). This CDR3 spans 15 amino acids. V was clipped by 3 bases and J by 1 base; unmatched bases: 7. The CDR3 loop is CSASALAERTDTQYF. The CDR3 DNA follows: TGCAGTGCTAGTGCCCTAGCGGAACGCACAGATACGCAGTATTTT.

CDR3 in amino acids: CAIGRGAYEQYF. In DNA form, the CDR3 reads TGTGCCATAGGACGGGGAGCCTACGAGCAGTACTTC. The genes are TRBV28 and TRBJ2-7, with a weak D call TRBD2 (5 bases). V was shortened by 10 bases and J by 2 bases, with 12 bases between the two germline ends. Germline-derived CDR1 and CDR2 are MDHEN and SYDVKM. The CDR3 totals 12 residues.

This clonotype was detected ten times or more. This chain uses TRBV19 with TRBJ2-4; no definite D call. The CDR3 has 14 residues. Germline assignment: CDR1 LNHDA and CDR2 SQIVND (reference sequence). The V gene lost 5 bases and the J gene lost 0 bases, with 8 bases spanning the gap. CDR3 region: CASSQVLAKNIQYF. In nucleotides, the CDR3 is TGTGCCAGTAGTCAGGTTCTAGCCAAAAACATTCAGTACTTC.

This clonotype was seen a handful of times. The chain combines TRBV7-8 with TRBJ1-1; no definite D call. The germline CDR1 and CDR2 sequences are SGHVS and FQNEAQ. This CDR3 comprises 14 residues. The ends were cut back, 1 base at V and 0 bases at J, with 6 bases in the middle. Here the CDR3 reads CASSLVAVNTEAFF. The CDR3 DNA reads TGTGCCAGCAGCTTAGTTGCCGTGAACACTGAAGCTTTCTTT. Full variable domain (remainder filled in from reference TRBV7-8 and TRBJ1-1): GAGVSQSPRYKVAKRGQDVALRCDPISGHVSLFWYQQALGQGPEFLTYFQNEAQLDKSGLPSDRFFAERPEGSVSTLKIQRTQQEDSAVYLCASSLVAVNTEAFFGQGTRLTVV.

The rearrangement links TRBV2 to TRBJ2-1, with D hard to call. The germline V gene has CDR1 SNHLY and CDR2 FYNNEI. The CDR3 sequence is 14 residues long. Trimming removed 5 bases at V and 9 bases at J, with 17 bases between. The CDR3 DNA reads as TGTGCCAGCAGTCTCCCTCATTCTAGTAGTGAGCAGTTCTTC. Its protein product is CASSLPHSSSEQFF.